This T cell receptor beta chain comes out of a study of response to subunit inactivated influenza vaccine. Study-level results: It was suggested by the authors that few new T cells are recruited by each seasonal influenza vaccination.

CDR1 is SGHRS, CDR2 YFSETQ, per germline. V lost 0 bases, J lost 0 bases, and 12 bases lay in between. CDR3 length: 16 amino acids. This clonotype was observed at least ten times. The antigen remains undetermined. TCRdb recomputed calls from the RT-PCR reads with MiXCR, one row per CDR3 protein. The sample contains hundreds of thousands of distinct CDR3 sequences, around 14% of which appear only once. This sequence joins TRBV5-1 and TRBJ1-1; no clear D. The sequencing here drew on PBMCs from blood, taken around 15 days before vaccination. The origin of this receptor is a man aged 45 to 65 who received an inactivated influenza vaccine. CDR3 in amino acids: CASSLGSETLNTEAFF. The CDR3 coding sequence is TGCGCCAGCAGCTTGGGGTCGGAAACTCTGAACACTGAAGCTTTCTTT.